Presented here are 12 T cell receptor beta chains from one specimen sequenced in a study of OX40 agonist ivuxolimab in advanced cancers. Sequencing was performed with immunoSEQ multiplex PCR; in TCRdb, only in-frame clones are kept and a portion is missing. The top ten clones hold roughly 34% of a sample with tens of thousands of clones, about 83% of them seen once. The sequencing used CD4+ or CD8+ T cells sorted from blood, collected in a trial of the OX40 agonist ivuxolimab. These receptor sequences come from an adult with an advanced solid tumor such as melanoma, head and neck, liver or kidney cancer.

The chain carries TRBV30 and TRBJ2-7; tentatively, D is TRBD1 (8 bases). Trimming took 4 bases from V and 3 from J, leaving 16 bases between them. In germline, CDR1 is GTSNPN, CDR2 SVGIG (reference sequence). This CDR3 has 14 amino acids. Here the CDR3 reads CAWTTGEGLYEQYF. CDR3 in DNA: TGTGCCTGGACGACAGGGGAGGGACTCTACGAGCAGTACTTC.

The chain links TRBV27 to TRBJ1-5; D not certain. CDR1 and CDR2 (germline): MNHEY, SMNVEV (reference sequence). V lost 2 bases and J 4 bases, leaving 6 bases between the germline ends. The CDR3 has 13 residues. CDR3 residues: CASSLGRNQPQHF. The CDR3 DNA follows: TGTGCCAGCAGTTTAGGGAGGAATCAGCCCCAGCATTTT.

The CDR3 nucleotides read TGTGCCAGCAGTTACTCTTGGTACGCTTTCTTT. It yields the protein CASSYSWYAFF. The V call is TRBV6-6, the J call TRBJ1-1; D call uncertain. CDR1 MNHNY and CDR2 SVGAGI come from the germline V gene (reference sequence). The CDR3 contains 11 residues. V was trimmed by 0 bases and J by 11 bases, leaving 7 bases between them.

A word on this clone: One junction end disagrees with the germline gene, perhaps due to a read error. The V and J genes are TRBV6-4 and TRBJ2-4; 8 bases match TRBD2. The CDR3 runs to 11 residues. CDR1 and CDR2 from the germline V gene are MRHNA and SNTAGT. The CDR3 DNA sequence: TGTGCCACCCGGGGGGGGAACGAATCGAGCTTC. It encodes CATRGGNESSF.

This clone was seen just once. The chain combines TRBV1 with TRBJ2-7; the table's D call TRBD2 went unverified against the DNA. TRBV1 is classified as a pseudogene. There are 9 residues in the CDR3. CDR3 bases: TGCACCAGCAGCGCACGGGGGTACTTC. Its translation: CTSSARGYF.

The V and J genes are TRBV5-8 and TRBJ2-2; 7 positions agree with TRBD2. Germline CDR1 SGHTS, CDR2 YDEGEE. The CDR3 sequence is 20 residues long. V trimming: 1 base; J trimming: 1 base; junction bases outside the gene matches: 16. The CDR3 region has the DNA TGTGCCAGCAGCTTGTGGGGAGTCCATTTGGGAGGGGTGAACACCGGGGAGCTGTTTTTT. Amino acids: CASSLWGVHLGGVNTGELFF.

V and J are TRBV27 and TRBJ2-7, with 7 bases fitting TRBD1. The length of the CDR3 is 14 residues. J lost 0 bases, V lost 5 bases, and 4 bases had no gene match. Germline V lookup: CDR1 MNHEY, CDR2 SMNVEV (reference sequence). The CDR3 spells CASSQQGISYEQYF. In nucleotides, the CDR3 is TGTGCCAGCAGTCAACAGGGGATCTCCTACGAGCAGTACTTC.

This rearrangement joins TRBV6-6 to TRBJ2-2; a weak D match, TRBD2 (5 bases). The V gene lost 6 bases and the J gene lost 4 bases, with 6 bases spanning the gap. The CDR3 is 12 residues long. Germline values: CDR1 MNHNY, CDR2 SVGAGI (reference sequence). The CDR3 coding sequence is TGTGCCAGCAGGGACTTCACCGGGGAGCTGTTTTTT. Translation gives CASRDFTGELFF.

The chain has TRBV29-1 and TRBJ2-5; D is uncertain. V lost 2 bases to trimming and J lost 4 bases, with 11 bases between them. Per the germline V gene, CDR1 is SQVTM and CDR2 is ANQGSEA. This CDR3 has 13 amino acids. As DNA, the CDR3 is TGCAGCGTTGAATTGGCCTCGAGAGAGACCCAGTACTTC. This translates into CSVELASRETQYF. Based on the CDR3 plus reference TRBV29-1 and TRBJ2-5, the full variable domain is SAVISQKPSRDICQRGTSLTIQCQVDSQVTMMFWYRQQPGQSLTLIATANQGSEATYESGFVIDKFPISRPNLTFSTLTVSNMSPEDSSIYLCSVELASRETQYFGPGTRLLVL.

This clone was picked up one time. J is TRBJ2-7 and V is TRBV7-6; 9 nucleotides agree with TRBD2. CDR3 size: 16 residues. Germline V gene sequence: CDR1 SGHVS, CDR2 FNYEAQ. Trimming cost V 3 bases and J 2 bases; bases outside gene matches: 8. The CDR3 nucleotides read TGTGCCAGCAGCTTGGGCGTGCGGGAGGGTACCTACGAGCAGTACTTC. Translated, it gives CASSLGVREGTYEQYF.

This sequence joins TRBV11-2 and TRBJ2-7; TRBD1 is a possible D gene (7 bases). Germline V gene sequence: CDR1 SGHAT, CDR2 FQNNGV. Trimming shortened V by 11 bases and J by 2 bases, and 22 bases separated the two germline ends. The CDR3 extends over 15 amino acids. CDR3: CAGGARQGPPYEQYF. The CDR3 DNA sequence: TGTGCCGGAGGGGCCAGACAGGGCCCTCCCTACGAGCAGTACTTC.

The CDR3 loop reads CASSEGGGAMTDTQYF. As DNA, the CDR3 is TGTGCCAGCAGCGAGGGTGGGGGGGCCATGACAGATACGCAGTATTTT. The gene calls are TRBV9 and TRBJ2-3; weak D call: TRBD2 (7 bases). The CDR3 is 16 amino acids. CDR1 and CDR2 from the germline V gene are SGDLS and YYNGEE. V gave up 3 bases and J gave up 3 bases, with 17 bases separating them.